This T cell receptor beta chain was recorded in a study of blood T cell repertoires in COVID-19 (dated by TCRdb to 2020 to 2022). For context, the study as a whole: Samples from collaborators originated in the United States, Italy and Spain and spanned both the acute and convalescent phases of COVID-19. Deeply sampled blood TCRbeta repertoires from subjects exposed to, actively infected with, or recovered from COVID-19 were included in the dataset. Where HLA class I and class II types were available, the types were taken from metadata supplied by the sample provider, not from assay-based typing. The prospective study material was composed of cDNA or gDNA derived from T cells, B-cell-depleted T cells, or PBMCs. A freely available public database, intended as a resource for researchers studying the immune response to SARS-CoV-2, is where the repertoires were released. The samples were drawn from two sources: the first 160 participants of the ongoing ImmuneRACE study, and 1,200 or so subjects contributed by 6 global collaborators. Nearly every sample came with metadata listing a de-identified subject ID, COVID-19 status, age in years and sex.

Enrolling through a virtual design, the prospective study's participants ranged in age from roughly 18 to 89 years and lived across about two dozen United States geographic areas. In the prospective study, cohorts were assigned on the basis of participant-reported clinical history obtained from a screening survey and a study questionnaire. ImmuneRACE Cohort 3 recovered participants were defined by two consecutive negative NP/OP PCR tests, healthcare professional clearance, or symptom resolution. In the prospective study, mobile phlebotomists collected whole blood, serum and a nasopharyngeal or oropharyngeal swab from each participant. Prospective study participants could optionally give additional blood draws and questionnaires over a 2-month period. Before DNA extraction, prospective study blood samples were shipped either frozen or at room temperature. The research as a whole found: How much clinical and demographic metadata was included differed by source and by participant, and the metadata was provided uncurated.

The V and J ends are trimmed by 4 bases and 2 bases, leaving 15 bases between them. The CDR3 spans 15 residues, from the cysteine through the phenylalanine. Kept here is only the CDR3 DNA, which spans 45 bases and is read in frame from base 1. The germline V gene sets CDR1 to SGHRS and CDR2 to YFSETQ. Comment on this clone: Its antigen remains undetermined. No base-level quality is on record; no much larger clone is a single base apart.

The immunoSEQ Assay, a bias-controlled multiplex PCR, was used to amplify TCRbeta CDR3 regions from genomic DNA. Turning to the authors' computational methods: Nucleated cell counts per sample were estimated from amplification of reference gene primers within the assay. To quantify the absolute abundance of each unique TCRbeta CDR3 rearrangement, sequence reads were collapsed and filtered. For each sample, productive Simpson clonality was calculated by taking the square root of Simpson's diversity index across productive rearrangements. TCRdb holds this immuneACCESS table with in-frame rearrangements only. Some clones are missing; in checked studies, unresolved V genes explain under half, and the rest has no known cause. Clonal size and the V and J genes are those of that table, whereas D and trimming came from the DNA. This sample lists about 320,000 clones; about nine tenths were detected once. About 5% of the sample is held by the ten biggest clonotypes.

The TCR originated in a man aged 60-69 years who had recovered from COVID-19. The sample was PBMCs or T cells enriched from blood (not recorded which). The chain links TRBV5-1 with TRBJ1-2; tentative D gene TRBD1, with 5 bases matching. DNA sequence: TGCGCCAGCAGCCGCGGGGACTCAGGGAACTATGGCTACACCTTC. It translates to CASSRGDSGNYGYTF. With the rest looked up from the reference TRBV5-1 and TRBJ1-2 genes rather than sequenced, the full variable domain is KAGVTQTPRYLIKTRGQQVTLSCSPISGHRSVSWYQQTPGQGLQFLFEYFSETQRNKGNFPGRFSGRQFSNSRSEMNVSTLELGDSALYLCASSRGDSGNYGYTFGSGTRLTVV.